This entry describes one T cell receptor beta chain. Its antigen is unidentified. Libraries were prepared by immunoSEQ multiplex PCR; TCRdb keeps only in-frame clonotypes and omits some of them. The sample has 45,000 to 55,000 clones; under 90% are singletons. The data derive from a study of OX40 agonist ivuxolimab in advanced cancers. Study in general: Ivuxolimab, which is an agonistic anti-OX40 (CD134) antibody, was administered to the patients. Three dose-escalation patients had partial responses: one with hepatocellular carcinoma and two with cutaneous melanoma. Overall study findings and caveats: Clones of CD4+ and CD8+ blood T cells grew by week 6 at doses of 0.1 to 3.0 mg/kg. CD8+ T cells averaged more expanded clones than CD4+.

The CDR3 runs to 12 residues. Germline V gene lookup returns CDR1 SGDLS and CDR2 YYNGEE. The V end was cut by 0 bases, the J end by 7 bases, with 5 bases between. The chain carries TRBV9 and TRBJ2-1; D uncertain. The TCR comes from an adult with an advanced solid tumor such as melanoma, head and neck, liver or kidney cancer. Sequencing was performed on CD4+ or CD8+ T cells sorted from blood, taken in a trial of the OX40 agonist ivuxolimab. The CDR3 protein is CASSVDANEQFF. The CDR3 DNA reads as TGTGCCAGCAGCGTAGATGCAAATGAGCAGTTCTTC. The full variable domain, completed using reference TRBV9 and TRBJ2-1, is DSGVTQTPKHLITATGQRVTLRCSPRSGDLSVYWYQQSLDQGLQFLIQYYNGEERAKGNILERFSAQQFPDLHSELNLSSLELGDSALYFCASSVDANEQFFGPGTRLTVL.